This T cell receptor beta chain was sequenced for a study of OX40 agonist ivuxolimab in advanced cancers. Turning to the study itself: An anti-OX40 (CD134) antibody with agonistic activity, ivuxolimab, was administered to patients. Eligibility admitted prior anti-PD-1, anti-PD-L1 or anti-CTLA-4 therapy; around 38% had some. Points from the study as a whole: The mean number of expanded clones was higher in CD8+ T cells than in CD4+. At doses 0.1 to 3.0 mg/kg, CD4+ and CD8+ clones expanded.

The germline V gene has CDR1 SGHDN and CDR2 FVKESK. This CDR3 is built from 14 residues. With 4 bases clipped from V and 2 bases from J, the junction kept 5 bases outside the gene matches. Clones were read by immunoSEQ multiplex PCR, and TCRdb kept only the in-frame ones, dropping some. The sample consists of 65,000 to 90,000 clones, 91% of them appearing once. On this clone: Its matching antigen is unknown.

The genes are TRBV14 and TRBJ2-7, with 7 bases that match TRBD1. The receptor was derived from an adult with an advanced solid tumor such as melanoma, head and neck, liver or kidney cancer. This material consisted of CD4+ or CD8+ T cells sorted from blood, taken in a trial of the OX40 agonist ivuxolimab. CDR3 bases: TGTGCCAGCAGCCCCACAGGGGTGCCCTACGAGCAGTACTTC. Its translation is CASSPTGVPYEQYF.